The 6 T cell receptor beta chains reported below all come from one sample, sequenced in a study of Graves' ophthalmopathy and Graves' hyperthyroidism. As the template, RNA transcripts were used to amplify TCR beta CDR3 regions. HTBI primers were used in a first-round RT-PCR, which preceded a second-round multiplex PCR. Each CDR3 protein gets one entry after TCRdb re-called the multiplex PCR reads with MiXCR. This table has 650,000 to 800,000 distinct CDR3 sequences, just over 40% appearing once. Sequencing was carried out using peripheral blood. These receptors originate from an adult man with Graves' ophthalmopathy.

This chain links TRBV29-1 with TRBJ1-2; D is undetermined. The CDR3 has 9 residues. V lost 7 bases to trimming and J lost 7 bases, with 7 bases between them. Germline loops: CDR1 SQVTM, CDR2 ANQGSEA. The CDR3 sequence is CSAFRGYTF. The CDR3 DNA is TGCAGCGCCTTTCGTGGCTACACCTTC. The whole variable domain, filled in from reference TRBV29-1 and TRBJ1-2, reads SAVISQKPSRDICQRGTSLTIQCQVDSQVTMMFWYRQQPGQSLTLIATANQGSEATYESGFVIDKFPISRPNLTFSTLTVSNMSPEDSSIYLCSAFRGYTFGSGTRLTVV.

This clonotype has at least ten counts. The rearrangement links TRBV5-1 to TRBJ1-5; D is perhaps TRBD1 (5 bases). The CDR3 runs to 16 residues. Germline assignment: CDR1 SGHRS and CDR2 YFSETQ. V dropped 3 bases and J dropped 1 base, with 14 bases sitting between them. CDR3 loop: CASSSGSTGSNQPQHF. DNA of the CDR3: TGCGCCAGCAGCTCAGGGAGTACGGGCAGCAATCAGCCCCAGCATTTT.

This clonotype was found many times. The rearrangement joins TRBV24-1 to TRBJ2-5, with 10 nucleotides matching TRBD1. After removal of 4 bases from V and 5 bases from J, the junction contained 9 bases not matched to a gene. The CDR3 runs 16 residues. Germline V gene lookup returns CDR1 KGHDR and CDR2 SFDVKD. The CDR3 DNA sequence: TGTGCCACCAGTGACAGCCGGGACAGGGGATGGGAGACCCAGTACTTC. Translated: CATSDSRDRGWETQYF.

The rearrangement uses TRBV29-1 and TRBJ2-3; D unclear. There are 14 residues in the CDR3. V was pared by 4 bases and J by 1 base, with 12 bases between. Germline V lookup: CDR1 SQVTM, CDR2 ANQGSEA. The CDR3 sequence is CSVGQTAGTDTQYF. CDR3 nucleotide sequence: TGCAGCGTTGGACAAACCGCGGGCACAGATACGCAGTATTTT.

The chain has TRBV19 and TRBJ2-2; 13 nucleotides agree with TRBD2. Germline V CDR1 and CDR2: LNHDA, SQIVND (reference sequence). The length of the CDR3 is 18 residues. With V trimmed by 6 bases and J by 6 bases, 13 bases remained unmatched. CDR3 sequence (DNA): TGTGCCAGTAGCTCCTCCCCCCGACTAGCGGGGGGCGCCGGGGAGCTGTTTTTT. Protein product: CASSSSPRLAGGAGELFF.

In this sample, this clonotype turned up a few times. The chain uses TRBV19 and TRBJ1-6; D may be TRBD1 (5 bases). Germline V gene lookup returns CDR1 LNHDA and CDR2 SQIVND (reference sequence). The CDR3 consists of 14 residues. Trimming cost V 11 bases and J 8 bases, with 19 bases left between them. The CDR3 coding sequence is TGTGCCTGGAGTGTGGGGACCAACCATTCACCCCTCCACTTT. Residues: CAWSVGTNHSPLHF.